This TCR beta chain came from a study of shared clonotypes between healthy human individuals. On the study more broadly: Plates per donor: three CD4 naive, three CD4 memory, two CD8 naive, one CD8 memory. Study-level points and caveats: Clonotypes that were shared across four donors made up around 5% of naive CD4 clonotypes.

Germline V lookup: CDR1 LNHDA, CDR2 SQIVND (reference sequence). CDR3 size: 15 residues. V was pared by 5 bases and J by 1 base, with 7 bases of the junction left unmatched. Only in-frame clones appear in the TCRdb table, and some are missing; sequencing was by immunoSEQ multiplex PCR. The table records 2.5 million or so clones, approximately 92% of them present only once. Remarks on this clone: The antigen is unknown.

Splitting the CD4+ cells yielded a CD45RA+ naive subset and a CD45RA-negative memory subset. Input material: naive CD4+ T cells sorted from blood. Documented subset: CD45RA+ positively selected. This receptor was obtained from a man younger than 35 in good health. V usage is TRBV19 and J usage is TRBJ1-1; 7 nucleotides line up with TRBD1. In nucleotides, the CDR3 is TGTGCCAGTAGTTCAGAGGGGGCCGGGAACACTGAAGCTTTCTTT. Protein product: CASSSEGAGNTEAFF.